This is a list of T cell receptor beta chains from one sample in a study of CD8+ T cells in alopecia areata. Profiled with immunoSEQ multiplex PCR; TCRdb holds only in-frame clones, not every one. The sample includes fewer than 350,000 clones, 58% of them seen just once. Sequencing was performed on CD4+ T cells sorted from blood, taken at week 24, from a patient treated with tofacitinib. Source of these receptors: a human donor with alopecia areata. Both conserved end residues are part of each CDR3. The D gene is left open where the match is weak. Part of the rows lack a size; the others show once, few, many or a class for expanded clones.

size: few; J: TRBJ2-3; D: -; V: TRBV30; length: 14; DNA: TGTGCCTGCTCCCAGACAGCCGGCACAGATACGCAGTATTTT; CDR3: CACSQTAGTDTQYF
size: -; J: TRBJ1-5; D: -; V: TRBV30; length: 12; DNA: TGTGCCTGCAACAGGGCGAATCAGCCCCAGCATTTT; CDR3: CACNRANQPQHF
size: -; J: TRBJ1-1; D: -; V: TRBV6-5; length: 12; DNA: TGTGCCAGCAGGAGGTCGGACACTGAAGCTTTCTTT; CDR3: CASRRSDTEAFF
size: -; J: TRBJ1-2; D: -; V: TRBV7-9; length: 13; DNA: TGTGCCAGCAGCCAGAAGGGGTTCTATGGCTACACCTTC; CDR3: CASSQKGFYGYTF
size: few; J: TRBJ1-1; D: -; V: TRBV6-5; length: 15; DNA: TGTGCCAGCAGTTACTCGGACCGGGGTGACACTGAAGCTTTCTTT; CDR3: CASSYSDRGDTEAFF
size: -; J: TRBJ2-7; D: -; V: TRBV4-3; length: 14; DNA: TGCGCCAGCAGCCAAGATGGGCTCGTCAGCGAGCAGTACTTC; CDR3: CASSQDGLVSEQYF
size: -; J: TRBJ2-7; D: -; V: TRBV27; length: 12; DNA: TGTGCCAGCAGTTTATCTGGCTACGAGCAGTACTTC; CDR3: CASSLSGYEQYF
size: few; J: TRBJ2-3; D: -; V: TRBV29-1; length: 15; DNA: TGCAGCGTTGAAGAGGGGGTCGGCTCGGCAGATACGCAGTATTTT; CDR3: CSVEEGVGSADTQYF
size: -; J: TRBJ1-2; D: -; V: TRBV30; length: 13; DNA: TGTGCCCGACTTGGGGGTGACAAAGATGGCTACACCTTC; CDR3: CARLGGDKDGYTF
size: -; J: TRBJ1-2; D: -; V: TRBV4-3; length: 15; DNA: TGCGCCAGCAGCCAGGGGAATGTGGGCAGTTATGGCTACACCTTC; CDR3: CASSQGNVGSYGYTF
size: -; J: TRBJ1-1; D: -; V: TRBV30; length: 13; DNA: TGTGCCGGGTGGGGACACTGGAACACTGAAGCTTTCTTT; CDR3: CAGWGHWNTEAFF
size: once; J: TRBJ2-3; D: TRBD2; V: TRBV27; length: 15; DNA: TGTGCCAGCGGAAATAGCGGGGGGGCCTCGGATACGCAGTATTTT; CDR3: CASGNSGGASDTQYF
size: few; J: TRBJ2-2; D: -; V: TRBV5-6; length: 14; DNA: TGTGCCAGCAGTCCCACCGGGCGGCCAAGGGAGCTGTTTTTT; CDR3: CASSPTGRPRELFF
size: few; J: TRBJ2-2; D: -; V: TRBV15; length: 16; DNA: TGTGCCACCAGCAGAGTAGGACGGGCCCCTTCCGGGGAGCTGTTTTTT; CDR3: CATSRVGRAPSGELFF
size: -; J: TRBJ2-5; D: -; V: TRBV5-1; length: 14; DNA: TGCGCCAGCTCACGCGGAGAGGGCCAAGAGACCCAGTACTTC; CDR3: CASSRGEGQETQYF
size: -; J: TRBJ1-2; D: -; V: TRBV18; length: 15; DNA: TGTGCCAGCTCACCAGGCCGGGACATACCTCTAGGCTACACCTTC; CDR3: CASSPGRDIPLGYTF
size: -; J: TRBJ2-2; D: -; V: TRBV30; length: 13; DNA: TGTGCCTGGATCCCCATCCCCCCCGGGGAGCTGTTTTTT; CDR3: CAWIPIPPGELFF
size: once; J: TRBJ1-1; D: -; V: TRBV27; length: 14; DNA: TGTGCCAGCAGTTTTCGGGGAAGGAACACTGAAGCTTTCTTT; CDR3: CASSFRGRNTEAFF
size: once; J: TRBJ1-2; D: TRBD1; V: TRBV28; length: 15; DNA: TGTGCCAGCAGTTTAGGAAACAGGGGTGCCTATGGCTACACCTTC; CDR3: CASSLGNRGAYGYTF
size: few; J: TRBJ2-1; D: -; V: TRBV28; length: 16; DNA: TGTGCCAGCAGTTTCACACCACACAACTCCTACAATGAGCAGTTCTTC; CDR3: CASSFTPHNSYNEQFF
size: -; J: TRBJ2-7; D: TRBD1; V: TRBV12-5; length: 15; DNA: TGTGCTAGTGCCGGGACTGACAGGGGCCCCTACGAGCAGTACTTC; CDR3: CASAGTDRGPYEQYF
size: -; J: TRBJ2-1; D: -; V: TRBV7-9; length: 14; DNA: TGTGCCAGCAGCCGGGGCCTCGCTCGCGATGAGCAGTTCTTC; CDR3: CASSRGLARDEQFF
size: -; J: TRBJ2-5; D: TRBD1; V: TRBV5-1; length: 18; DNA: TGCGCCAGCAGCTTACTGGTCCGGGACAGTGGCCGAGGGGAGACCCAGTACTTC; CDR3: CASSLLVRDSGRGETQYF